This is a list of T cell receptor beta chains from one sample in a study of identical twins' blood T cells. TCRdb re-called the 5' RACE reads through MiXCR, storing one row per CDR3 protein. The sample has fewer than 450,000 distinct CDR3 sequences, over 25% seen once; the top ten hold about 6%. Sequenced sample: PBMCs. These receptors originate from a woman aged 18-49 years in good health. The CDR3 runs from the conserved cysteine through the conserved F or W. Fields, in order: CDR3 length, J gene, V gene, D gene, clone size, CDR3 DNA, CDR3 protein. A D gene is named only where the DNA matches it firmly. Rows give clone size only sometimes, using once, few, many, or a class for an expanded clone.

length: 15; J: TRBJ2-3; V: TRBV7-2; D: TRBD2; size: .; DNA: TGTGCCAGCAGCGTGATAGCGGGGGTCGCAAATACGCAGTATTTT; CDR3: CASSVIAGVANTQYF
length: 11; J: TRBJ2-3; V: TRBV20-1; D: .; size: .; DNA: TGCATTGCCAAGATAAGGGATACGCAGTATTTT; CDR3: CIAKIRDTQYF
length: 15; J: TRBJ1-3; V: TRBV20-1; D: .; size: .; DNA: TGCAGTGCTAGCGCGGCACGGAACTCTGGAAACACCATATATTTT; CDR3: CSASAARNSGNTIYF
length: 15; J: TRBJ1-4; V: TRBV2; D: .; size: .; DNA: TGTGCCAGCAGTTCTCTTTTGGACGGAAATGAAAAACTGTTTTTT; CDR3: CASSSLLDGNEKLFF
length: 14; J: TRBJ1-1; V: TRBV7-2; D: TRBD1; size: .; DNA: TGTGCCAGCAGCTTAGAGGGACAGGAGCTTTCAACTTTCTTT; CDR3: CASSLEGQELSTFF
length: 15; J: TRBJ2-1; V: TRBV2; D: .; size: few; DNA: TGTGCCAGCAGTGATCTTACTGGGGCCTACAATGAGCAGTTCTTC; CDR3: CASSDLTGAYNEQFF
length: 14; J: TRBJ1-3; V: TRBV19; D: .; size: many; DNA: TGTGCCAGTAACCACAGGACGGCTGGAAACACCATATATTTT; CDR3: CASNHRTAGNTIYF
length: 16; J: TRBJ1-3; V: TRBV15; D: TRBD1; size: few; DNA: TGTGCCACCAGCAGTCTCTTCAGGGGGAGGGGAAACACCATATATTTT; CDR3: CATSSLFRGRGNTIYF
length: 15; J: TRBJ1-1; V: TRBV11-1; D: .; size: many; DNA: TGTGCCAGCAGCTTAGTTGGGATTATGAACACTGAAGCTTTCTTT; CDR3: CASSLVGIMNTEAFF
length: 16; J: TRBJ2-2; V: TRBV5-1; D: TRBD2; size: few; DNA: TGCGCCAGCAGGCCTATAGCGGGGAAGAACACCGGGGAGCTGTTTTTT; CDR3: CASRPIAGKNTGELFF